The 11 T cell receptor beta chains given below trace back to one sample, sequenced in a study of CD8 T cells in ankylosing spondylitis. MiXCR, run by TCRdb on the 5' RACE reads, gives a single entry per CDR3 protein. The table includes about 89,000 distinct CDR3 sequences, around 30% detected once. Material: blood, either unsorted or a sorted T cell fraction (not recorded which). The receptors stem from a male donor with ankylosing spondylitis or in good health (not recorded which).

This rearrangement joins TRBV10-3 to TRBJ1-2, with D possibly being TRBD1 (6 bases). CDR1 ENHRY and CDR2 SYGVKD come from the germline V gene. The CDR3 runs 13 residues. V was cut by 4 bases and J by 8 bases, with 14 bases left in between. As DNA, the CDR3 is TGTGCCATCAGTGTGACACAGGGTTTGGGCTACACCTTC. Encoded protein: CAISVTQGLGYTF.

V and J are TRBV24-1 and TRBJ1-1; 8 bases fit TRBD1. The CDR3 is 14 residues long. Germline V gene data show CDR1 as KGHDR and CDR2 as SFDVKD. With 3 bases clipped from V and 10 bases from J, the junction kept 9 bases outside the gene matches. For the CDR3, the DNA is TGTGCCACCAGTGATCCCAGGTCAGGGGGCCGAGCTTTCTTT. This codes for CATSDPRSGGRAFF.

This chain links TRBV7-8 with TRBJ2-5, with TRBD2 matching 12 bases. The CDR3 has 18 amino acids. J gave up 4 bases and V 4 bases, and 13 bases lay outside the gene matches. Germline CDR1 reads SGHVS; CDR2 reads FQNEAQ. Here the CDR3 DNA reads TGTGCCAGCAGCTCGCACCGACTAGCGGGGGTGAGGGGAGAGACCCAGTACTTC. It specifies CASSSHRLAGVRGETQYF.

This clonotype occurred a few times. The J gene is TRBJ2-1, the V gene TRBV20-1; 10 nucleotides match TRBD2. V was clipped by 5 bases and J by 5 bases; unmatched bases: 12. The CDR3 runs to 16 residues. Germline V lookup: CDR1 DFQATT, CDR2 SNEGSKA (reference sequence). The CDR3 protein is CSAGGLAGEDDNEQFF. In DNA form, the CDR3 reads TGCAGTGCTGGGGGGCTAGCGGGAGAGGATGACAATGAGCAGTTCTTC.

This sequence joins TRBV7-2 and TRBJ2-2; D not certain. The CDR3 covers 17 residues. CDR1 SGHTA and CDR2 FQGNSA come from the germline V gene. V shed 1 base and J shed 1 base, with 13 bases lying between them. The CDR3 reads CASSLGGASLNTGELFF. Here the CDR3 DNA reads TGTGCCAGCAGCTTAGGGGGTGCCAGCCTGAACACCGGGGAGCTGTTTTTT.

The chain is built from TRBV5-1 and TRBJ2-7; 7 bases are a match to TRBD2. The CDR3 is 16 amino acids. The V segment lost 2 bases and the J segment 6 bases; nucleotides outside the gene matches: 14. CDR1 is SGHRS, CDR2 YFSETQ, per germline. The CDR3 reads CASSFDGVAGVSEQYF. The CDR3 nucleotides are TGCGCCAGCAGCTTCGATGGCGTGGCGGGAGTTTCCGAGCAGTACTTC.

This clonotype has only a few counts. This chain uses TRBV7-9 with TRBJ2-3, with D perhaps matching TRBD1 (6 bases). Germline V gives CDR1 SEHNR, CDR2 FQNEAQ (reference sequence). Trimming pared 5 bases from V and 3 bases from J, leaving 18 bases between. The CDR3 totals 16 residues. The chain's CDR3 is CASSSNVGARTDTQYF. The CDR3 nucleotides are TGTGCCAGCAGCAGCAATGTGGGGGCCCGAACAGATACGCAGTATTTT. Drawing the rest from reference TRBV7-9 and TRBJ2-3, the complete variable domain is DTGVSQNPRHKITKRGQNVTFRCDPISEHNRLYWYRQTLGQGPEFLTYFQNEAQLEKSRLLSDRFSAERPKGSFSTLEIQRTEQGDSAMYLCASSSNVGARTDTQYFGPGTRLTVL.

V is TRBV12-3 or TRBV12-4 and J is TRBJ1-6, with TRBD1 identical over 7 bases. The CDR3 is 14 residues long. Trimming removed 6 bases from V and 10 bases from J; junction bases left unmatched: 9. As DNA, the CDR3 is TGTGCCAGCAGGACGACAGGGAAGTGGTCACCCCTCCACTTT. Its protein product is CASRTTGKWSPLHF.

This clonotype was recorded at least ten times. The chain has TRBV6-1 and TRBJ2-1; 15 bases are a match to TRBD2. The CDR3 is made up of 14 amino acids. J lost 15 bases, V lost 6 bases, and 9 bases had no gene match. Germline CDR1 is MNHNS and CDR2 is SASEGT. CDR3 amino acids: CASRPGLAGGPPFF. The CDR3 bases are TGTGCCAGCAGGCCCGGACTAGCGGGGGGGCCGCCGTTCTTC.

This clonotype was detected many times. This chain connects TRBV5-1 to TRBJ2-1, with TRBD1 identical over 8 bases. The trim removed 5 bases at V and 8 bases at J, leaving 9 bases unmatched. The germline V gene has CDR1 SGHRS and CDR2 YFSETQ. The CDR3 totals 14 residues. The CDR3 coding sequence is TGCGCCAGCAGTACCGGGACAGGAGGCGATGAGCAGTTCTTC. Encoded protein: CASSTGTGGDEQFF.

This clonotype was detected many times. V and J are TRBV15 and TRBJ2-1; TRBD2 aligns across 9 bases. There are 13 residues in the CDR3. Per germline, CDR1 LNHNV and CDR2 YYDKDF (reference sequence). V gave up 6 bases and J gave up 7 bases; unmatched junction bases: 4. The DNA of the CDR3 is TGTGCCACCAGGCGAGCGGGAGGTAATGAGCAGTTCTTC. It is translated as CATRRAGGNEQFF.